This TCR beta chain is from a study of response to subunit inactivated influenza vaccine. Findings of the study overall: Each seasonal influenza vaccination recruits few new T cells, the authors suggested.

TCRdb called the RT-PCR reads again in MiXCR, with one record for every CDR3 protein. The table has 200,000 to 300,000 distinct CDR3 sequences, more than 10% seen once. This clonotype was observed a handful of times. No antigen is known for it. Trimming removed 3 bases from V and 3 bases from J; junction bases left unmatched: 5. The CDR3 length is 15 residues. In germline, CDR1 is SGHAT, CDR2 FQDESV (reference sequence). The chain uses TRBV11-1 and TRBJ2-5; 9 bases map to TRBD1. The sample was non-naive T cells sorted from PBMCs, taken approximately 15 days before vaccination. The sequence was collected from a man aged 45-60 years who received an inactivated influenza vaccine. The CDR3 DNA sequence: TGTGCCAGCAGCTTGATCGGGACAGGGAAAGAGACCCAGTACTTC. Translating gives CASSLIGTGKETQYF.